Following are 19 T cell receptor beta chains from one sample sequenced in a study of blood T cell repertoires in COVID-19. Assay: immunoSEQ multiplex PCR; the TCRdb copy retains only in-frame clones and omits some. The sample contains about 350,000 clones, almost 90% of which appear only once. The sample consisted of peripheral blood. Every receptor here comes from a woman aged 70 to 79 with COVID-19, enrolled during active disease.

The chain uses TRBV4-1 and TRBJ1-1, with 8 bases fitting TRBD1. The junction had 2 bases not matched to a gene; V was cut back by 3 bases and J by 2 bases. Germline V gene sequence: CDR1 MGHRA, CDR2 YSYEKL. There are 14 residues in the CDR3. CDR3 nucleotide sequence: TGCGCCAGCAGCCAGGACAGGGTCAACACTGAAGCTTTCTTT. It translates to CASSQDRVNTEAFF.

The J gene is TRBJ1-6, the V gene TRBV28; 9 bases fit TRBD1. With V trimmed by 9 bases and J by 8 bases, 11 bases remained unmatched. The CDR3 spans 15 residues. Germline V gives CDR1 MDHEN, CDR2 SYDVKM. The CDR3 loop is CASLTPGQGYSPLHF. CDR3 sequence (DNA): TGTGCCAGTCTTACGCCGGGACAGGGTTATTCACCCCTCCACTTT.

The V gene is TRBV3-1 (or the pseudogene TRBV3-2), the J gene TRBJ1-2, with 8 positions matching TRBD1. The CDR3 contains 19 residues. The V gene's germline CDR1 is LGHDT and CDR2 YNNKEL (reference sequence). With V trimmed by 0 bases and J by 0 bases, 12 bases remained unmatched. Here the CDR3 DNA reads TGTGCCAGCAGCCAAGAAACGTGGACAGGGATCTTAGCTAACTATGGCTACACCTTC. Translation: CASSQETWTGILANYGYTF.

The gene calls are TRBV7-8 and TRBJ1-5; 10 nucleotides align to TRBD1. Losses at the gene ends were 0 bases for V and 3 bases for J; bases not matched to a gene: 2. Germline lookup yields CDR1 SGHVS and CDR2 FQNEAQ. The CDR3 covers 16 residues. The CDR3 DNA reads as TGTGCCAGCAGCTTAGCGGGACAGGGGACCAATCAGCCCCAGCATTTT. This encodes CASSLAGQGTNQPQHF.

The rearrangement uses TRBV5-6 and TRBJ1-3; possible D gene TRBD1, 5 bases. The CDR3 has 13 residues. Germline values: CDR1 SGHDT, CDR2 YYEEEE. Trimming took off 4 bases at V and 4 bases at J, with 9 bases between the two ends. The CDR3 loop reads CASSGQGGNTIYF. The CDR3 DNA sequence: TGTGCCAGCAGCGGCCAGGGCGGAAACACCATATATTTT.

The chain carries TRBV6-5 and TRBJ2-3; D is perhaps TRBD2 (6 bases). In germline, CDR1 is MNHEY, CDR2 SVGAGI. This CDR3 has 16 residues. V lost 0 bases, J lost 0 bases, and 10 bases lay in between. DNA for the CDR3: TGTGCCAGCAGTTACTCGGCGGGGACTAGCACAGATACGCAGTATTTT. It specifies CASSYSAGTSTDTQYF.

The V and J genes are TRBV3-1 (or the pseudogene TRBV3-2) and TRBJ1-2, with TRBD1 identical over 9 bases. V shed 1 base, J shed 11 bases, and the junction held 5 bases outside the gene matches. Germline assignment: CDR1 LGHDT and CDR2 YNNKEL (reference sequence). The CDR3 has 13 residues. The CDR3 DNA sequence: TGTGCCAGCAGCCAAGGCGGGACAGGGAGTTACACCTTC. Translation gives CASSQGGTGSYTF.

This clone was found once. The genes are TRBV9 and TRBJ1-1; 9 nucleotides line up with TRBD1. Trimming cost V 0 bases and J 6 bases; bases outside gene matches: 3. The CDR3 totals 14 residues. The germline V gene encodes CDR1 SGDLS and CDR2 YYNGEE. In DNA form, the CDR3 reads TGTGCCAGCAGCGTAGGACAGGGGGTCCCTGAAGCTTTCTTT. It translates to CASSVGQGVPEAFF. Using reference TRBV9 and TRBJ1-1 for the parts outside the CDR3, the full variable domain is DSGVTQTPKHLITATGQRVTLRCSPRSGDLSVYWYQQSLDQGLQFLIQYYNGEERAKGNILERFSAQQFPDLHSELNLSSLELGDSALYFCASSVGQGVPEAFFGQGTRLTVV.

This clone was observed a handful of times. This chain uses TRBV4-1 with TRBJ1-5, with 7 bases aligning to TRBD1. The CDR3 has 17 residues. V gave up 0 bases and J gave up 4 bases; unmatched junction bases: 9. The V gene's germline CDR1 is MGHRA and CDR2 YSYEKL. The CDR3 loop is CASSQDRLGQKNQPQHF. The CDR3 DNA follows: TGCGCCAGCAGCCAAGACAGGTTGGGACAGAAGAATCAGCCCCAGCATTTT.

The gene calls are TRBV5-3 and TRBJ1-5; D not certain. TRBV5-3 has ORF status, its function being uncertain. Trimming took off 4 bases at V and 8 bases at J, with 7 bases between the two ends. The CDR3 extends over 11 amino acids. This CDR3 reads CARSERKPQHF. CDR3 nucleotides: TGTGCCAGAAGCGAGAGGAAGCCCCAGCATTTT.

A word on this clone: Distinct nucleotide sequences in the sample also encode this CDR3. This rearrangement joins TRBV27 to TRBJ2-7; D is possibly TRBD2 (6 bases). Deletions cut 3 bases from V and 6 bases from J, with 6 bases between. CDR1 is MNHEY and CDR2 is SMNVEV in the germline V gene (reference sequence). This CDR3 has 11 residues. The DNA of the CDR3 is TGTGCCAGCAGTTTGGGGGGCGAGCAGTACTTC. Translation: CASSLGGEQYF.

This clone has more than one count but fewer than ten. V and J are TRBV18 and TRBJ1-4; D call uncertain. The ends were cut back, 0 bases at V and 8 bases at J, with 16 bases in the middle. The length of the CDR3 is 16 residues. Germline assignment: CDR1 KGHSH and CDR2 LQKENI. CDR3 DNA sequence: TGTGCCAGCTCACCACCGTCTTCGAGGGCGTCCGAAAAACTGTTTTTT. Translating gives CASSPPSSRASEKLFF.

The chain has TRBV5-6 and TRBJ1-6; D is possibly TRBD1 (6 bases). This CDR3 comprises 13 residues. V lost 4 bases to trimming and J lost 14 bases, with 16 bases between them. Germline V lookup: CDR1 SGHDT, CDR2 YYEEEE. CDR3 nucleotides: TGTGCCAGCAGCACCGGGACACCCAACGCCCTCCACTTT. Encoded protein: CASSTGTPNALHF.

CDR3 in DNA: TGCGCCAGCAGCCGCTACGTACAGGGGACAACTAATGAAAAACTGTTTTTT. Its translation: CASSRYVQGTTNEKLFF. V gene TRBV4-3 combines with J gene TRBJ1-4; 7 bases map to TRBD1. The CDR3 has 17 residues. The V and J ends lost 4 bases and 0 bases, in that order; junction bases with no gene match: 8. The germline V gene has CDR1 LGHNA and CDR2 YSLEER.

The V call is TRBV12-3 or TRBV12-4, the J call TRBJ1-5; maybe TRBD1 (5 bases). V dropped 7 bases and J dropped 1 base, with 8 bases sitting between them. This CDR3 comprises 13 residues. DNA for the CDR3: TGTGCCAGCACCCCAGGGAGCAATCAGCCCCAGCATTTT. It encodes CASTPGSNQPQHF.

The genes are TRBV7-6 and TRBJ1-4, with 9 bases that match TRBD1. The length of the CDR3 is 15 residues. Germline loops: CDR1 SGHVS, CDR2 FNYEAQ. Trimming took 5 bases from V and 4 from J; bases not matched to a gene: 5. The CDR3 coding sequence is TGTGCCAGCAGCCTCAGGGACAGGGATAATGAAAAACTGTTTTTT. Its translation is CASSLRDRDNEKLFF. Looking up the rest from reference TRBV7-6 and TRBJ1-4 gives the full variable domain: GAGVSQSPRYKVTKRGQDVALRCDPISGHVSLYWYRQALGQGPEFLTYFNYEAQQDKSGLPNDRFSAERPEGSISTLTIQRTEQRDSAMYRCASSLRDRDNEKLFFGSGTQLSVL.

The genes are TRBV2 and TRBJ2-3, with D possibly TRBD2 on 7 matching bases. Germline V lookup: CDR1 SNHLY, CDR2 FYNNEI. V lost 2 bases and J lost 8, with 11 bases in between. The CDR3 runs 13 residues. This chain's CDR3 is CASSEQGGGTQYF. The CDR3 DNA sequence: TGTGCCAGCAGTGAACAAGGGGGGGGTACGCAGTATTTT. Full variable domain (remainder filled in from reference TRBV2 and TRBJ2-3): EPEVTQTPSHQVTQMGQEVILRCVPISNHLYFYWYRQILGQKVEFLVSFYNNEISEKSEIFDDQFSVERPDGSNFTLKIRSTKLEDSAMYFCASSEQGGGTQYFGPGTRLTVL.

The chain has TRBV19 and TRBJ1-2, with 8 bases matching TRBD1. The ends lost 7 bases at V and 8 bases at J; junction bases unmatched: 12. The CDR3 spans 14 residues. Looked up from germline, CDR1 is LNHDA and CDR2 is SQIVND (reference sequence). Here the CDR3 reads CASTYLGTGRGYTF. The CDR3 coding sequence is TGTGCCAGTACATACCTTGGGACAGGACGAGGCTACACCTTC. The variable domain in full, completed from reference TRBV19 and TRBJ1-2, reads DGGITQSPKYLFRKEGQNVTLSCEQNLNHDAMYWYRQDPGQGLRLIYYSQIVNDFQKGDIAEGYSVSREKKESFPLTVTSAQKNPTAFYLCASTYLGTGRGYTFGSGTRLTVV.

In its sample, this clone was seen a few times. Here the CDR3 reads CASSTRGTSGSNEQFF. The CDR3 nucleotides read TGTGCCAGCAGCACGAGGGGGACTAGCGGGTCAAATGAGCAGTTCTTC. The chain uses TRBV11-3 and TRBJ2-1; 12 bases match TRBD2. J was trimmed by 7 bases and V by 5 bases; bases with no gene match: 9. Germline V gene data show CDR1 as SGHNT and CDR2 as YENEEA. The CDR3 is made up of 16 amino acids.